The entry below describes one T cell receptor (beta chain). Its matching antigen is unknown. The sample comes from a study of T cell clonotyping in hematopoietic cell transplantation. At the level of the study: Recipient samples before transplant were obtained post-cytoreduction.

Study-wide results and limits: Graft donor and pretransplant recipient Inverse Simpson Index values predicted broader posttransplant TCR diversity. At the given depth, recipient repertoires were over 95% de novo clonotypes.

Unmatched junction bases numbered 3, after V lost 3 bases and J lost 4 bases. CDR3 length: 15 amino acids. Germline loops: CDR1 LNHDA, CDR2 SQIVND (reference sequence). As to time point: recipient sample about 28 days before transplant, after cytoreduction. Blood collection times were about day -28 and days 30, 100, 180 posttransplant. The method was immunoSEQ multiplex PCR; TCRdb's version includes in-frame clones alone and lacks a portion of them. The sample carries some 27,000 clones, roughly 84% recorded once. The clonotype was recovered from a man in his forties or fifties with acute myeloid leukemia. Some clones in this sample may be carry-over from other donors' samples. This specimen consisted of peripheral blood mononuclear cells, obtained before stem cell transplant. This chain connects TRBV19 to TRBJ2-1; 10 bases are a match to TRBD2. The CDR3, as DNA: TGTGCCAGTAGTATCACTAGCGGGGAGTACAATGAGCAGTTCTTC. This codes for CASSITSGEYNEQFF.